This entry is about one TCR beta chain. Clones were read by immunoSEQ multiplex PCR, and TCRdb kept only the in-frame ones, dropping some. The sample lists 47,000 or so clones, approximately 95% occurring once. This sample is part of a study of T cell changes during pregnancy in multiple sclerosis. CDR1 is SEHNR, CDR2 FQNEAQ, per germline (reference sequence). This CDR3 comprises 15 residues. V dropped 2 bases and J dropped 5; count of bases not matched to a gene: 5. The clonotype originates from a female donor with multiple sclerosis, enrolled in a pregnancy study. V usage is TRBV7-9 and J usage is TRBJ2-7, with 11 bases aligning to TRBD1. Source: CD4+ T cells from peripheral blood mononuclear cells, taken in the first trimester of pregnancy. This CDR3 reads CASSLWTGGGNEQYF. The CDR3 DNA follows: TGTGCCAGCAGCTTATGGACAGGGGGCGGGAACGAGCAGTACTTC.